The clone carrying this T cell receptor beta chain was observed once. This entry is derived from a study of blood T cell repertoires in COVID-19. Looking at the study overall: Specimens from acute and convalescent COVID-19 originated in the United States, Italy and Spain. T cells, B-cell-depleted T cells, or PBMCs provided the cDNA or gDNA that served as material.

V lost 3 bases, J lost 5 bases, and 9 bases stayed unmatched. This CDR3 has 14 amino acids. CDR1 is DFQATT and CDR2 is SNEGSKA in the germline V gene (reference sequence). Original analysis: Reference gene primers were amplified, and this amplification served to estimate nucleated cell counts. Measured with immunoSEQ multiplex PCR; TCRdb has only the in-frame clones, and not every one. V, J and clone size are taken as reported in that table, and D and trimming were inferred from the DNA itself. The data contain 95,000 to 150,000 clones, around 80% of them singletons. The rearrangement uses TRBV20-1 and TRBJ2-7, with TRBD1 identical over 8 bases. The sample taken for sequencing was peripheral blood. The source of this sequence is an elderly man with active or convalescent COVID-19. CDR3 DNA sequence: TGCAGTGCTAGTAGTGACAGGGGAAGGGACGAGCAGTACTTC. The encoded protein is CSASSDRGRDEQYF.